This T cell receptor beta chain is from a study of blood T cell repertoires in COVID-19. The CDR3 runs 14 residues. V shed 3 bases and J shed 1 base, with 9 bases lying between them. Germline loops: CDR1 LNHDA, CDR2 SQIVND (reference sequence). TCRdb's table, derived via immunoSEQ multiplex PCR, lists solely in-frame clones and lacks some. The profile shows 150,000 to 180,000 clones, 70% to 90% of them singletons. The rearrangement joins TRBV19 to TRBJ1-1; D remains ambiguous. This receptor was obtained from a man in his 60s with COVID-19, enrolled during active disease. The material sequenced was peripheral blood. The CDR3 coding sequence is TGTGCCAGTAGTATCGAGCCGAGGAACACTGAAGCTTTCTTT. Amino acids: CASSIEPRNTEAFF. Together with reference TRBV19 and TRBJ1-1, the CDR3 gives the full variable domain: DGGITQSPKYLFRKEGQNVTLSCEQNLNHDAMYWYRQDPGQGLRLIYYSQIVNDFQKGDIAEGYSVSREKKESFPLTVTSAQKNPTAFYLCASSIEPRNTEAFFGQGTRLTVV.